This T cell receptor (beta chain) was recovered during a study of early T cells in non-severe SARS-CoV-2 infection. In the study overall: With bulk RNA from unsorted whole blood as input, sequencing yielded unpaired chains.

Researchers attached unique molecular identifiers to individual cDNA molecules. TCRdb analysed the 5' RACE reads with MiXCR anew, one entry per CDR3 protein. Among more than 70,000 distinct CDR3 sequences listed, roughly 10% were seen once. Study-level points and caveats: Matches to VDJdb favored anti-spike CD8 responses and missed private and CD4 specificities.

This clonotype occurred many times. Antigen: not known. CDR1 is DFQATT, CDR2 SNEGSKA, per germline (reference sequence). V was trimmed by 6 bases and J by 4 bases, leaving 18 bases between them. The CDR3 has 14 amino acids. The sequence was obtained from an adult who was a healthcare worker with PCR-confirmed SARS-CoV-2 infection or an uninfected control (not recorded which). Source: whole blood, taken at baseline. This sequence joins TRBV20-1 and TRBJ1-1; TRBD1 might be the D (5 bases). CDR3 protein: CSADKGGPGTEAFF. CDR3 sequence (DNA): TGCAGTGCGGACAAGGGCGGCCCGGGCACTGAAGCTTTCTTT.